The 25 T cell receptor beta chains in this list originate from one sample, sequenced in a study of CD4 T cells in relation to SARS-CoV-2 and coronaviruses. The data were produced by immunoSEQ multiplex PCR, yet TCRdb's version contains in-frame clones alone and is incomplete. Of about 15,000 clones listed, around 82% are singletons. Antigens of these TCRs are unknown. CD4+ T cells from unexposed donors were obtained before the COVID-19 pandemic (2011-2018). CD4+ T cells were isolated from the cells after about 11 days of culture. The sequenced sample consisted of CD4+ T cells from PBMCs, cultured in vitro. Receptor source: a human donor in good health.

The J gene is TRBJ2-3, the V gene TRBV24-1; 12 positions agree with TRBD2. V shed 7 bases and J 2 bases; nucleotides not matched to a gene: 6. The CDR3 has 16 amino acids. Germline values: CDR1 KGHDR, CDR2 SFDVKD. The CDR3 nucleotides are TGTGCCACCAGGAGAGGACTAGCGGGAAACACAGATACGCAGTATTTT. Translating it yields CATRRGLAGNTDTQYF.

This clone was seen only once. The CDR3: CASSFSGSYEQYF. The CDR3 coding sequence is TGTGCCAGCAGCTTTTCCGGTTCCTACGAGCAGTACTTC. The chain links TRBV5-8 to TRBJ2-7; D is unresolved. The germline CDR1 and CDR2 sequences are SGHTS and YDEGEE. This CDR3 is 13 amino acids long. Trimming shortened V by 2 bases and J by 1 base, and 7 bases separated the two germline ends.

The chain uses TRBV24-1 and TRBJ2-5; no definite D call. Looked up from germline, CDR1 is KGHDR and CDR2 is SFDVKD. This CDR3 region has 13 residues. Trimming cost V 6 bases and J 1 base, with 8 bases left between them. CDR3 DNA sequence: TGTGCCACCAGTTTGGGTCGCCAAGAGACCCAGTACTTC. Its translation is CATSLGRQETQYF.

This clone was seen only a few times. CDR3 sequence: CATSGLATDTQYF. The CDR3 DNA is TGTGCCACCTCGGGACTAGCAACAGATACGCAGTATTTT. V usage is TRBV10-3 and J usage is TRBJ2-3; 9 bases match TRBD2. The V gene end was trimmed by 10 bases and the J gene end by 3 bases; junction bases not matched to a gene: 5. The V gene's germline CDR1 is ENHRY and CDR2 SYGVKD. The CDR3 contains 13 residues.

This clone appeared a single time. Here the CDR3 reads CASSKDLSNQPQHF. In nucleotides, the CDR3 is TGTGCCAGCAGCAAGGACCTTAGCAATCAGCCCCAGCATTTT. The chain recombines TRBV7-2 with TRBJ1-5, with D unresolved. V was clipped by 5 bases and J by 0 bases, with 8 bases between them. The germline V gene encodes CDR1 SGHTA and CDR2 FQGNSA. The CDR3 extends over 14 amino acids.

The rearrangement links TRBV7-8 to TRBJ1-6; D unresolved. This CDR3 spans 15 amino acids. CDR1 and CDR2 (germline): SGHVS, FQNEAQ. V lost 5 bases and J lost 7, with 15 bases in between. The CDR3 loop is CASSVRTVQNSPLHF. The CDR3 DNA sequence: TGTGCCAGCAGCGTCAGGACCGTCCAAAATTCACCCCTCCACTTT.

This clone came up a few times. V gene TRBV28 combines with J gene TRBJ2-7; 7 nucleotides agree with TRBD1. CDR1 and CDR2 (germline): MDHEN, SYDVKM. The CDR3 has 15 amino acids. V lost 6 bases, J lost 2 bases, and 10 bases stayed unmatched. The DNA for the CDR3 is TGTGCCAGCAGCAAACCGGGACAGTACACCTACGAGCAGTACTTC. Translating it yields CASSKPGQYTYEQYF. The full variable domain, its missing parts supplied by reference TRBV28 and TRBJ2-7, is DVKVTQSSRYLVKRTGEKVFLECVQDMDHENMFWYRQDPGLGLRLIYFSYDVKMKEKGDIPEGYSVSREKKERFSLILESASTNQTSMYLCASSKPGQYTYEQYFGPGTRLTVT.

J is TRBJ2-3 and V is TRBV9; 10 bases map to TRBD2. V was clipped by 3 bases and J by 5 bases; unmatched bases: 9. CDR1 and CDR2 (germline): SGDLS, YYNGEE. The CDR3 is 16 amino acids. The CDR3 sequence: CASSGIAGGAGDTQYF. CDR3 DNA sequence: TGTGCCAGCAGCGGGATAGCGGGGGGTGCTGGAGATACGCAGTATTTT. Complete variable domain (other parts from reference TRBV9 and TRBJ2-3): DSGVTQTPKHLITATGQRVTLRCSPRSGDLSVYWYQQSLDQGLQFLIQYYNGEERAKGNILERFSAQQFPDLHSELNLSSLELGDSALYFCASSGIAGGAGDTQYFGPGTRLTVL.

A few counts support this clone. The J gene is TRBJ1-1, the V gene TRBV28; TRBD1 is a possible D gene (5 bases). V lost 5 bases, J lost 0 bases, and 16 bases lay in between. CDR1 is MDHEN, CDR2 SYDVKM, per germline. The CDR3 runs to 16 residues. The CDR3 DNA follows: TGTGCCAGCAGTCCCCCCATGGGGGACCTGAACACTGAAGCTTTCTTT. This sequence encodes CASSPPMGDLNTEAFF.

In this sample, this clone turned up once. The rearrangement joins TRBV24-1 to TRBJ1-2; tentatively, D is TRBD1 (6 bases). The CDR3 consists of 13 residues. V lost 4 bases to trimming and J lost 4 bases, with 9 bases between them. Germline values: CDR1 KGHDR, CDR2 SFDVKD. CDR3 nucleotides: TGTGCCACCAGTGACCGGGACACCTATGGCTACACCTTC. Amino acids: CATSDRDTYGYTF.

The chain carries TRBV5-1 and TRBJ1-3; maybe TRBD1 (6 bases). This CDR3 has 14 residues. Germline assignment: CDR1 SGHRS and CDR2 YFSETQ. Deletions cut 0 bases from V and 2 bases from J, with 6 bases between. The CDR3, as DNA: TGCGCCAGCAGCTTGGCAGGGGCTGGAAACACCATATATTTT. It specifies CASSLAGAGNTIYF.

The CDR3 DNA is TGTGCCATCAGTGATCCCAGGGTTAATTCACCCCTCCACTTT. It codes for CAISDPRVNSPLHF. The chain recombines TRBV10-3 with TRBJ1-6, with D tentatively TRBD1 (5 bases). The V end lost 3 bases, the J end lost 6 bases, and 9 bases lay between the germline ends. The length of the CDR3 is 14 residues. Germline values: CDR1 ENHRY, CDR2 SYGVKD.

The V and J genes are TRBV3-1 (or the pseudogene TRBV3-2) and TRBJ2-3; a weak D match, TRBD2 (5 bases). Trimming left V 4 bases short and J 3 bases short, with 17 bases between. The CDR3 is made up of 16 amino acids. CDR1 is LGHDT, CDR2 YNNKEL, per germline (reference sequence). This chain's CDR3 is CASSRRAQPGTDTQYF. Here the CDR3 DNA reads TGTGCCAGCAGCCGACGGGCCCAGCCGGGGACAGATACGCAGTATTTT.

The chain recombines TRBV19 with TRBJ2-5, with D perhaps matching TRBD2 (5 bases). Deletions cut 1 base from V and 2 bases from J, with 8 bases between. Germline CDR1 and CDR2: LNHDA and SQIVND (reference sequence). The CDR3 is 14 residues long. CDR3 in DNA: TGTGCCAGTAGTATAGCTCTAGCACAAGAGACCCAGTACTTC. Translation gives CASSIALAQETQYF.

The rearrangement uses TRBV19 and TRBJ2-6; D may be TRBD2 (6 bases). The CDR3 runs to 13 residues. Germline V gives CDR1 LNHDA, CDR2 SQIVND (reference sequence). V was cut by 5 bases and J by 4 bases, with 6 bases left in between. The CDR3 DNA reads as TGTGCCAGTAGTCGGGGGGGGGCCAACGTCCTGACTTTC. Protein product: CASSRGGANVLTF.

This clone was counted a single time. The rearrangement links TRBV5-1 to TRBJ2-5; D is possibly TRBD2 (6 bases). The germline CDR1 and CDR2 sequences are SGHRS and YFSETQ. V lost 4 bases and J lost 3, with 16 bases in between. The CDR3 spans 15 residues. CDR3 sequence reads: CASSVTSRSEETQYF. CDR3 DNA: TGCGCCAGCAGCGTAACTAGCAGATCCGAAGAGACCCAGTACTTC.

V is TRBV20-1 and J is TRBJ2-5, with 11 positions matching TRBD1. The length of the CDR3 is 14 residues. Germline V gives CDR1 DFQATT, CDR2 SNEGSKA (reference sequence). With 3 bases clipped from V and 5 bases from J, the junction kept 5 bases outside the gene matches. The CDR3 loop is CSASGDRGGETQYF. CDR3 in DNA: TGCAGTGCTAGTGGGGACAGGGGGGGGGAGACCCAGTACTTC.

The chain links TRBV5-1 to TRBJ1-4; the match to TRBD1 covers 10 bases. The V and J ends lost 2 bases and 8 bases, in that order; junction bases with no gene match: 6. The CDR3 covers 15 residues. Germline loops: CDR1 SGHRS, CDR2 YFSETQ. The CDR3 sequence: CASSLGTGDGEKLFF. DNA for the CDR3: TGCGCCAGCAGCTTAGGGACAGGGGATGGGGAAAAACTGTTTTTT.

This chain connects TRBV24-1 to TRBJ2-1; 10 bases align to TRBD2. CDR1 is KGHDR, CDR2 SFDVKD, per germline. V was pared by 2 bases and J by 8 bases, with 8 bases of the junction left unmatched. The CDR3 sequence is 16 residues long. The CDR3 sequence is CATSDSRLAGEDEQFF. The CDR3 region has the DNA TGTGCCACCAGTGATTCTCGGCTAGCGGGAGAAGATGAGCAGTTCTTC.

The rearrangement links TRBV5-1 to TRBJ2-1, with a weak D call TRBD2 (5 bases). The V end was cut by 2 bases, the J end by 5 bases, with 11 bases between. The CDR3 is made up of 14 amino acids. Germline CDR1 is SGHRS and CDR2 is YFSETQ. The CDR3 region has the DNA TGCGCCAGCAGCTTCTACGGGGTGAACAATGAGCAGTTCTTC. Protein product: CASSFYGVNNEQFF.

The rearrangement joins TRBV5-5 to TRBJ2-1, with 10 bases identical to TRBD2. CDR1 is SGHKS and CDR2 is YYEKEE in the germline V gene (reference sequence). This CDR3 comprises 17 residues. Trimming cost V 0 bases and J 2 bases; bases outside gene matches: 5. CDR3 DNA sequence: TGTGCCAGCAGCTTGGCTAGCGGGAGAGCGGCCTACAATGAGCAGTTCTTC. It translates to CASSLASGRAAYNEQFF.

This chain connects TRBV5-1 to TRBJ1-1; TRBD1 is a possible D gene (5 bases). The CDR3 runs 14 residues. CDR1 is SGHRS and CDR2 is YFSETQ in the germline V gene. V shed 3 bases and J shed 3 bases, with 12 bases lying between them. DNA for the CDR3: TGCGCCAGCAGCTCTGTCAGGGTGGACACTGAAGCTTTCTTT. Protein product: CASSSVRVDTEAFF.

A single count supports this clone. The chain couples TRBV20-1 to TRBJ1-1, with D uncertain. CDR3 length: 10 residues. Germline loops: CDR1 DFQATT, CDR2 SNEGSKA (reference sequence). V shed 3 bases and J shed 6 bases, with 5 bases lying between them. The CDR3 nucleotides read TGCAGTGCTAGTCTCGCTGAAGCTTTCTTT. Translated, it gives CSASLAEAFF.

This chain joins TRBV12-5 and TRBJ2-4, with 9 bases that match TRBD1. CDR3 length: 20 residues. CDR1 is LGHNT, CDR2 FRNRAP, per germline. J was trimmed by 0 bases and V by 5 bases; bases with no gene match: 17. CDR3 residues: CASGQAPGQGGPRAKNIQYF. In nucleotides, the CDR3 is TGTGCTAGTGGTCAAGCCCCGGGACAGGGCGGTCCTCGAGCCAAAAACATTCAGTACTTC.

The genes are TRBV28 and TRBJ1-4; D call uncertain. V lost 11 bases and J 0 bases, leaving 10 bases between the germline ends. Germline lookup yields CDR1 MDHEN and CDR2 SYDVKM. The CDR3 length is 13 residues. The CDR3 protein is CAAMGATNEKLFF. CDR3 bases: TGTGCCGCTATGGGTGCAACTAATGAAAAACTGTTTTTT.